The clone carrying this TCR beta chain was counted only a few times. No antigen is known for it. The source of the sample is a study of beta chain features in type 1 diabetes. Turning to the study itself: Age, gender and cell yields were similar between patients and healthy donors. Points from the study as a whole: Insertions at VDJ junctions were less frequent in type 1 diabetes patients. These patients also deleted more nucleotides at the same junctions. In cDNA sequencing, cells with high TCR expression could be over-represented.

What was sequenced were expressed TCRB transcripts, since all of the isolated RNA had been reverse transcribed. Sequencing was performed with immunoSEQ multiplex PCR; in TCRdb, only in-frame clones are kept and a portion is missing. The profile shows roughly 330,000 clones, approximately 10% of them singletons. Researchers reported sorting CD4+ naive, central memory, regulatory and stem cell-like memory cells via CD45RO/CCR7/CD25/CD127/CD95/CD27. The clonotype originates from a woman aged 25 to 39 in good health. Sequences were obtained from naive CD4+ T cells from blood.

This CDR3 reads CASSQVPAGTGGNIQYF. CDR3 DNA: TGCGCCAGCAGCCAAGTTCCAGCGGGAACTGGCGGGAACATTCAGTACTTC. The chain carries TRBV4-1 and TRBJ2-4; 7 nucleotides agree with TRBD2. The CDR3 totals 17 residues. In germline, CDR1 is MGHRA, CDR2 YSYEKL. V shed 1 base and J 7 bases; nucleotides not matched to a gene: 13.